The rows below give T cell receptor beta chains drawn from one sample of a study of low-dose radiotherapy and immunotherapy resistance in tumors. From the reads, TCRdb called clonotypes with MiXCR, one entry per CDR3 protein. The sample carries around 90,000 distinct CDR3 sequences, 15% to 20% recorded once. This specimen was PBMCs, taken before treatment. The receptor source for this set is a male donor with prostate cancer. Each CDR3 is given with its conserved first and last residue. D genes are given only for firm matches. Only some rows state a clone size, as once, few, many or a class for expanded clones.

cdr3_nt: TGTGCCTTTACAGGGGGCGGGCCTAATGAGCAGTTCTTC
cdr3_aa: CAFTGGGPNEQFF
d_call: TRBD1
j_call: TRBJ2-1
v_call: TRBV9
clone_size: many

cdr3_nt: TGTGCCAGCAGCACCGTAGGGTCCGGGGAGCTGTTTTTT
cdr3_aa: CASSTVGSGELFF
d_call: NA
j_call: TRBJ2-2
v_call: TRBV14
clone_size: many

cdr3_nt: TGTGCCAGCAGTGAAGTGACAGGGGGCGTATCTGGGGCCAACGTCCTGACTTTC
cdr3_aa: CASSEVTGGVSGANVLTF
d_call: TRBD1
j_call: TRBJ2-6
v_call: TRBV6-6
clone_size: many

cdr3_nt: TGTGCCAGCAGTTCCCCGTCGAAAGTCAGGGGAGACTATGGCTACACCTTC
cdr3_aa: CASSSPSKVRGDYGYTF
d_call: NA
j_call: TRBJ1-2
v_call: TRBV26
clone_size: few

cdr3_nt: TGTGCCAGCAGCTTGGCCGGTGCTTTAGAGCAGTTCTTC
cdr3_aa: CASSLAGALEQFF
d_call: NA
j_call: TRBJ2-1
v_call: TRBV5-4
clone_size: many

cdr3_nt: TGTGCCAGCAGCGGGCGGACGAGCTCCTACGAGCAGTACTTC
cdr3_aa: CASSGRTSSYEQYF
d_call: NA
j_call: TRBJ2-7
v_call: TRBV9
clone_size: many

cdr3_nt: TGTGCCAGCACCCAGACGGATAGCAATCAGCCCCAGCATTTT
cdr3_aa: CASTQTDSNQPQHF
d_call: NA
j_call: TRBJ1-5
v_call: TRBV6-8
clone_size: NA

cdr3_nt: TGTGCCTGGAGTGATAAACAGGCACAACGAGGTGAAAAACTGTTTTTT
cdr3_aa: CAWSDKQAQRGEKLFF
d_call: NA
j_call: TRBJ1-4
v_call: TRBV30
clone_size: many

cdr3_nt: TGTGCCAGCAGTGAAAGGTCGGACGGGCGTGGGGCCCAGTACTTC
cdr3_aa: CASSERSDGRGAQYF
d_call: NA
j_call: TRBJ2-5
v_call: TRBV2
clone_size: many

cdr3_nt: TGTGCCAGCAGTTCCCGACTAGCGGGAGGCCTACAAGAGACCCAGTACTTC
cdr3_aa: CASSSRLAGGLQETQYF
d_call: TRBD2
j_call: TRBJ2-5
v_call: TRBV12-3/TRBV12-4
clone_size: many

cdr3_nt: TGTGCCAGCAGAGGACAGGATTTCTACGAGCAGTACTTC
cdr3_aa: CASRGQDFYEQYF
d_call: TRBD1
j_call: TRBJ2-7
v_call: TRBV6-2/TRBV6-3
clone_size: NA

cdr3_nt: TGTGCCAGCAGCCTAGCGGACTCCTACAATGAGCAGTTCTTC
cdr3_aa: CASSLADSYNEQFF
d_call: TRBD2
j_call: TRBJ2-1
v_call: TRBV7-6
clone_size: many

cdr3_nt: TGTGCCAGCAGTGACCCGGGACGAATGAACACTGAAGCTTTCTTT
cdr3_aa: CASSDPGRMNTEAFF
d_call: NA
j_call: TRBJ1-1
v_call: TRBV6-4
clone_size: many

cdr3_nt: TGCAGTGCAACCCCGGGACAGGGTCTGCGGCCCCAGCATTTT
cdr3_aa: CSATPGQGLRPQHF
d_call: TRBD1
j_call: TRBJ1-5
v_call: TRBV20-1
clone_size: few

cdr3_nt: TGCAGCGTTGAAGCCCCATCGGGCAGGGGGACCGGGGAGCTGTTTTTT
cdr3_aa: CSVEAPSGRGTGELFF
d_call: TRBD1
j_call: TRBJ2-2
v_call: TRBV29-1
clone_size: many

cdr3_nt: TGTGCCAGCCGTAAACAGGGGGACACTGAAGCTTTCTTT
cdr3_aa: CASRKQGDTEAFF
d_call: TRBD1
j_call: TRBJ1-1
v_call: TRBV18
clone_size: many

cdr3_nt: TGTGCCAGCAAAACGAACAGGGATCGCGAGACCCAGTACTTC
cdr3_aa: CASKTNRDRETQYF
d_call: NA
j_call: TRBJ2-5
v_call: TRBV12-3/TRBV12-4
clone_size: NA

cdr3_nt: TGCAGCGTTGGACTAGCGGGAGGGCCTAACGAGCAGTACTTC
cdr3_aa: CSVGLAGGPNEQYF
d_call: TRBD2
j_call: TRBJ2-7
v_call: TRBV29-1
clone_size: many

cdr3_nt: TGTGCCAGCAGTGGAGGGTTGGGCCAGCATTTT
cdr3_aa: CASSGGLGQHF
d_call: NA
j_call: TRBJ1-5
v_call: TRBV27
clone_size: many

cdr3_nt: TGTGCCAGCAGTTTATACCCCCCTAGCGGGGCCCAGATAAACTACGAGCAGTACTTC
cdr3_aa: CASSLYPPSGAQINYEQYF
d_call: TRBD2
j_call: TRBJ2-7
v_call: TRBV27
clone_size: NA

cdr3_nt: TGTGCCAGCGGGGCAGTAGGGACTAGCGGGAGATTCCCGTTCTTC
cdr3_aa: CASGAVGTSGRFPFF
d_call: TRBD2
j_call: TRBJ2-1
v_call: TRBV28
clone_size: many

cdr3_nt: TGTGCCAGCAGCCCCTCCACCCCCGGGACTAGCGGAGAGACCCAGTACTTC
cdr3_aa: CASSPSTPGTSGETQYF
d_call: TRBD2
j_call: TRBJ2-5
v_call: TRBV4-2
clone_size: NA

cdr3_nt: TGTGCCTGGAGTCTCCAGAAACTCAACGCGCAGTTCTTC
cdr3_aa: CAWSLQKLNAQFF
d_call: NA
j_call: TRBJ2-1
v_call: TRBV30
clone_size: many

cdr3_nt: TGTGCCAGCAGTGGACATGGGACGGCGACCCCTTCTAACTATGGCTACACCTTC
cdr3_aa: CASSGHGTATPSNYGYTF
d_call: NA
j_call: TRBJ1-2
v_call: TRBV6-5
clone_size: NA

cdr3_nt: TGTGCCATCAGGGAGGGGTTGACAGCCCGTGAAAACTATGGCTACACCTTC
cdr3_aa: CAIREGLTARENYGYTF
d_call: NA
j_call: TRBJ1-2
v_call: TRBV10-3
clone_size: NA

cdr3_nt: TGTGCCTGGACCGCCGGAAGAGGGGGTTCACCCCTCCACTTT
cdr3_aa: CAWTAGRGGSPLHF
d_call: NA
j_call: TRBJ1-6
v_call: TRBV30
clone_size: many

cdr3_nt: TGTGCCAGCAGTCCCGGGATCTTCTACGAGCAGTACTTC
cdr3_aa: CASSPGIFYEQYF
d_call: NA
j_call: TRBJ2-7
v_call: TRBV2
clone_size: NA

cdr3_nt: TGTGCCAGCAGAACGAGGCAATACACAGATACGCAGTATTTT
cdr3_aa: CASRTRQYTDTQYF
d_call: NA
j_call: TRBJ2-3
v_call: TRBV6-2/TRBV6-3
clone_size: many

cdr3_nt: TGTGCCAGCAGCTTGGGATCGCAGATTCAGTACTTC
cdr3_aa: CASSLGSQIQYF
d_call: NA
j_call: TRBJ2-4
v_call: TRBV5-8
clone_size: NA

cdr3_nt: TGCAGCACCGGGCAGGGAAACACCGGGGAGCTGTTTTTT
cdr3_aa: CSTGQGNTGELFF
d_call: NA
j_call: TRBJ2-2
v_call: TRBV29-1
clone_size: many

cdr3_nt: TGTGCCAGCAGCTTAGATAGAAAGACCCAGTACTTC
cdr3_aa: CASSLDRKTQYF
d_call: NA
j_call: TRBJ2-5
v_call: TRBV7-2
clone_size: many

cdr3_nt: TGTGCCAGCAGCCCTTTGTTTAGCGTGAGCACAGATACGCAGTATTTT
cdr3_aa: CASSPLFSVSTDTQYF
d_call: NA
j_call: TRBJ2-3
v_call: TRBV12-3/TRBV12-4
clone_size: many

cdr3_nt: TGTGCCAGCAGTTTAGGACAGTTTGGGGCCAACGTCCTGACTTTC
cdr3_aa: CASSLGQFGANVLTF
d_call: NA
j_call: TRBJ2-6
v_call: TRBV28
clone_size: NA

cdr3_nt: TGTGCCAGCAGTGCCAGCGGGGGAACCCTTTATACGCAGTATTTT
cdr3_aa: CASSASGGTLYTQYF
d_call: TRBD2
j_call: TRBJ2-3
v_call: TRBV25-1
clone_size: many

cdr3_nt: TGCGCCAGCAGCCAAGGGAGAGCGGGGGGAGAGACCCAGTACTTC
cdr3_aa: CASSQGRAGGETQYF
d_call: TRBD2
j_call: TRBJ2-5
v_call: TRBV4-3
clone_size: NA

cdr3_nt: TGTGCCAGCAGCTCCGGGACAGGTAGCACAGATACGCAGTATTTT
cdr3_aa: CASSSGTGSTDTQYF
d_call: TRBD1
j_call: TRBJ2-3
v_call: TRBV7-2
clone_size: many

cdr3_nt: TGTGCCAGCAGCCCCCTCGGACAACGCTCCTACGAGCAGTACTTC
cdr3_aa: CASSPLGQRSYEQYF
d_call: NA
j_call: TRBJ2-7
v_call: TRBV3-1
clone_size: many

cdr3_nt: TGTGCCAGCACCCGGACGGCTTCCTATAATTCACCCCTCCACTTT
cdr3_aa: CASTRTASYNSPLHF
d_call: NA
j_call: TRBJ1-6
v_call: TRBV7-2
clone_size: many

cdr3_nt: TGTGCCAGCAGCGCAGCCGGGACAGAGTCGCGAGGGGCCAACGTCCTGACTTTC
cdr3_aa: CASSAAGTESRGANVLTF
d_call: TRBD1
j_call: TRBJ2-6
v_call: TRBV7-8
clone_size: many

cdr3_nt: TGTGCCATCAGTGAAGACAGGGATGCCTACGAGCAGTACTTC
cdr3_aa: CAISEDRDAYEQYF
d_call: TRBD1
j_call: TRBJ2-7
v_call: TRBV10-3
clone_size: many

cdr3_nt: TGTGCCAGCAGCTTGGTCCAGCGGGGGGAAAACATTCAGTACTTC
cdr3_aa: CASSLVQRGENIQYF
d_call: TRBD2
j_call: TRBJ2-4
v_call: TRBV23-1
clone_size: many

cdr3_nt: TGTGCCAGCAGTGAGACAGCTCGGAACACTGAAGCTTTCTTT
cdr3_aa: CASSETARNTEAFF
d_call: NA
j_call: TRBJ1-1
v_call: TRBV25-1
clone_size: many

cdr3_nt: TGCAGTGCTAGAGGGACTAGCGGGAGAGAAACGGAATTCTACGAGCAGTACTTC
cdr3_aa: CSARGTSGRETEFYEQYF
d_call: TRBD2
j_call: TRBJ2-7
v_call: TRBV20-1
clone_size: many

cdr3_nt: TGTGCCAGCAGCTTAGCGGCAGGGAGTAATTCACCCCTCCACTTT
cdr3_aa: CASSLAAGSNSPLHF
d_call: NA
j_call: TRBJ1-6
v_call: TRBV7-9
clone_size: many

cdr3_nt: TGTGCCAGCAGCCCTAGGGACAGGGGCTCCTACGAGCAGTACTTC
cdr3_aa: CASSPRDRGSYEQYF
d_call: TRBD1
j_call: TRBJ2-7
v_call: TRBV7-2
clone_size: many

cdr3_nt: TGTGCCAGCAGGCCGGACAGGGGGCTCACAGATACGCAGTATTTT
cdr3_aa: CASRPDRGLTDTQYF
d_call: TRBD1
j_call: TRBJ2-3
v_call: TRBV6-2/TRBV6-3
clone_size: many

cdr3_nt: TGCGCCAGCAGCCAAGATCTCTCGGTCCGGGACAATCTAGCCAAAAACATTCAGTACTTC
cdr3_aa: CASSQDLSVRDNLAKNIQYF
d_call: NA
j_call: TRBJ2-4
v_call: TRBV4-1
clone_size: NA